One sample yielded the 14 T cell receptor beta chains listed below, sequenced in a study. Using its own MiXCR run on the RT-PCR reads, TCRdb lists one record per CDR3 protein. The sample records more than 600,000 distinct CDR3 sequences, around 14% being singletons. The sequenced sample consisted of memory CD4+ T cells from blood. These receptors were taken from a female donor in good health, serving as a healthy control.

V gene TRBV20-1 combines with J gene TRBJ1-6; D gene unclear. The germline gives CDR1 DFQATT, CDR2 SNEGSKA (reference sequence). This CDR3 has 14 residues. V lost 1 base and J 7 bases, leaving 11 bases between the germline ends. The DNA for the CDR3 is TGCAGTGCTAGAGCCCCCCCTGAGAATTCACCCCTCCACTTT. This encodes CSARAPPENSPLHF.

This chain links TRBV7-3 with TRBJ1-1; D is possibly TRBD1 (6 bases). Germline V CDR1 and CDR2: SGHTA, FQGTGA. There are 15 residues in the CDR3. V lost 1 base to trimming and J lost 1 base, with 10 bases between them. CDR3 DNA: TGTGCCAGCAGCTTAAACCGGGACACGAACACTGAAGCTTTCTTT. Its translation is CASSLNRDTNTEAFF.

This clonotype was counted many times. The chain employs TRBV12-3 or TRBV12-4 and TRBJ2-3; D call uncertain. Trimming removed 6 bases at V and 1 base at J, with 14 bases between. This CDR3 is built from 15 residues. CDR3 bases: TGTGCCAGCAGCCCTCTCCAGCGAGGCACAGATACGCAGTATTTT. This translates into CASSPLQRGTDTQYF.

J is TRBJ1-2 and V is TRBV28, with 7 bases aligning to TRBD1. The CDR3 is made up of 15 amino acids. Per the germline V gene, CDR1 is MDHEN and CDR2 is SYDVKM. The ends lost 7 bases at V and 1 base at J; junction bases unmatched: 9. The CDR3: CASTKTTGNNYGYTF. In DNA, the CDR3 is TGTGCCAGCACCAAAACGACAGGGAATAACTATGGCTACACCTTC.

There are a few counts of this clonotype. The chain recombines TRBV19 with TRBJ1-1; 10 bases fit TRBD1. Germline loops: CDR1 LNHDA, CDR2 SQIVND (reference sequence). The V and J ends lost 1 base and 11 bases, in that order; junction bases with no gene match: 16. This CDR3 spans 17 amino acids. Here the CDR3 reads CASSIVGIDRGRVEAFF. The CDR3 nucleotides are TGTGCCAGTAGTATAGTAGGGATTGACAGGGGGCGCGTCGAGGCTTTCTTT.

This clonotype has only a few counts. This rearrangement joins TRBV28 to TRBJ2-1, with 7 bases identical to TRBD2. The CDR3 has 15 amino acids. Germline CDR1 and CDR2: MDHEN and SYDVKM. V was pared by 1 base and J by 4 bases, with 4 bases of the junction left unmatched. For the CDR3, the DNA is TGTGCCAGCAGTTTATTATCTAGCGGATACAATGAGCAGTTCTTC. Amino acids: CASSLLSSGYNEQFF.

V is TRBV5-1 and J is TRBJ2-1; 10 positions agree with TRBD1. V lost 4 bases and J lost 4; bases outside the gene matches: 8. The V gene's germline CDR1 is SGHRS and CDR2 YFSETQ. There are 16 residues in the CDR3. CDR3 sequence (DNA): TGCGCCAGCAGCCTGGAAGGACAGGGGGGGTACAATGAGCAGTTCTTC. The encoded protein is CASSLEGQGGYNEQFF.

This clonotype was counted at least ten times. The chain has TRBV4-3 and TRBJ2-3; D tentatively fits TRBD1 or TRBD2 (5 bases each). Germline loops: CDR1 LGHNA, CDR2 YSLEER. V gave up 0 bases and J gave up 2 bases, with 12 bases separating them. The CDR3 sequence is 16 residues long. CDR3 protein: CASSQDSRGNTDTQYF. CDR3 DNA: TGCGCCAGCAGCCAAGATAGCCGGGGCAACACAGATACGCAGTATTTT.

V is TRBV7-2 and J is TRBJ2-1; the match to TRBD2 covers 8 bases. The trim removed 5 bases at V and 5 bases at J, leaving 8 bases unmatched. The CDR3 sequence is 15 residues long. Germline assignment: CDR1 SGHTA and CDR2 FQGNSA. CDR3 sequence reads: CASSPGRARDNEQFF. The CDR3 DNA sequence: TGTGCCAGCAGCCCCGGGAGGGCGAGGGACAATGAGCAGTTCTTC.

Many counts were recorded for this clonotype. The gene calls are TRBV6-2 or TRBV6-3 and TRBJ2-1; tentatively, D is TRBD1 or TRBD2 (7 bases each). The CDR3 consists of 12 residues. V was shortened by 8 bases and J by 14 bases, with 19 bases between the two germline ends. The germline gives CDR1 MNHEY, CDR2 SVGEGT. The CDR3 nucleotides are TGTGCCAGCTCCCTAAGGGAGGGGGCGAAGTTCTTC. This codes for CASSLREGAKFF.

V is TRBV7-9 and J is TRBJ1-4; D unresolved. CDR1 is SEHNR and CDR2 is FQNEAQ in the germline V gene (reference sequence). The CDR3 is made up of 15 amino acids. V was trimmed by 8 bases and J by 0 bases, leaving 13 bases between them. This CDR3 reads CASSLYSATNEKLFF. The CDR3, as DNA: TGTGCCAGCTCCTTATACAGTGCAACTAATGAAAAACTGTTTTTT.

Concerning this clonotype itself: Mismatch with germline at one junction end may stem from a read error. The chain is built from TRBV7-2 and TRBJ2-1, with TRBD2 identical over 10 bases. The CDR3 is 13 residues long. Germline V gives CDR1 SGHTA, CDR2 FQGNSA. The CDR3 sequence is CASSSPGLARGVF. Here the CDR3 DNA reads TGTGCCAGCAGCTCACCGGGACTAGCGCGAGGAGTCTTC.

This clonotype came up many times. The gene calls are TRBV6-6 and TRBJ1-2; D is perhaps TRBD1 (6 bases). Trimming left V 6 bases short and J 8 bases short, with 22 bases between. CDR3 length: 15 amino acids. CDR1 is MNHNY and CDR2 is SVGAGI in the germline V gene (reference sequence). The CDR3 coding sequence is TGTGCCAGCAGCCCAACTCTGACAGGCTCGGGGGGCTACACCTTC. It translates to CASSPTLTGSGGYTF.

This clonotype appeared many times. This chain joins TRBV7-2 and TRBJ2-7; D uncertain. The CDR3 contains 14 residues. V gave up 1 base and J gave up 2 bases, with 9 bases separating them. The germline V gene encodes CDR1 SGHTA and CDR2 FQGNSA. CDR3 residues: CASSLVMKPYEQYF. The CDR3 coding sequence is TGTGCCAGCAGCTTAGTAATGAAACCCTACGAGCAGTACTTC.